The clone carrying this TCR beta chain was recorded a few times. Clones were read by immunoSEQ multiplex PCR, and TCRdb kept only the in-frame ones, dropping some. The sample records more than 65,000 clones, 90% to 95% being singletons. The data derive from a study of technical replicates of blood from several donors. The V and J ends lost 4 bases and 10 bases respectively, with 14 bases between them. Germline values: CDR1 SGDLS, CDR2 YYNGEE. The CDR3 runs 12 residues. The sequenced sample was T cells isolated from PBMCs. The rearrangement links TRBV9 to TRBJ1-1; D is undetermined. The sequence came from a human donor in good health. Some clones in this sample may be carry-over from other donors' samples. The CDR3 region is CASSTGREGAFF. As DNA, the CDR3 is TGTGCCAGCAGCACGGGTAGGGAGGGAGCTTTCTTT.